The present T cell receptor (beta chain) was sequenced within a study of cytomegalovirus exposure and HLA in healthy donors. Study information: HLA-typed donors contributed 65 million to 85 million unique TCRs, which were held in an early data release.

Germline CDR1 and CDR2: SGHTA and FQGNSA. The CDR3 is 16 amino acids. J gave up 2 bases and V 5 bases, and 9 bases lay outside the gene matches. On this clone itself: Its antigen remains unknown.

The primer mix had 60 Vbeta and 13 Jbeta primers. Some clones are missing from TCRdb's copy, which holds only in-frame ones; the method was immunoSEQ multiplex PCR. The sample includes around 150,000 clones, less than 90% of them seen just once. Findings of the study overall: Evidence from a later analysis indicated that most CMV-associated TCR beta chains looked HLA-restricted.

The J gene is TRBJ2-3, the V gene TRBV7-2, with 8 bases identical to TRBD1. The TCR originated in a man in his forties or fifties in good health and CMV-seropositive. Sequenced sample: PBMCs. The CDR3 region is CASSLLGQGVTDTQYF. For the CDR3, the DNA is TGTGCCAGCAGCCTCCTCGGACAGGGAGTCACAGATACGCAGTATTTT.